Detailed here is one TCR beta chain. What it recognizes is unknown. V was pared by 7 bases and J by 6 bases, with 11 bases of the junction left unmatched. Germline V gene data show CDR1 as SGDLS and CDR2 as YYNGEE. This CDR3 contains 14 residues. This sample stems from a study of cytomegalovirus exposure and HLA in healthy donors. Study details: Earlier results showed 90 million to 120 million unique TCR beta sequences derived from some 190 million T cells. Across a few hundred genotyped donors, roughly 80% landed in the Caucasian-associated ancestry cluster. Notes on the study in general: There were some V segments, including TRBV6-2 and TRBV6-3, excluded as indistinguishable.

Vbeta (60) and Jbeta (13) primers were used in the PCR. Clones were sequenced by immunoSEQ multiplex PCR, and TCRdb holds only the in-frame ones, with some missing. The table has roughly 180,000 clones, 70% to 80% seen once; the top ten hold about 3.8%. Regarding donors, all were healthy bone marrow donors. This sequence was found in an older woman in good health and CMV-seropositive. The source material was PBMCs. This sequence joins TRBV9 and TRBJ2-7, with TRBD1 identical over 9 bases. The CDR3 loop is CASGTGTGISEQYF. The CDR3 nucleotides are TGTGCCAGCGGAACCGGGACAGGGATCTCCGAGCAGTACTTC.